The entry that follows covers one T cell receptor beta chain sequence. The clone's antigen remains unknown. No base quality values were provided; no much bigger clone lies one nucleotide off. Receptor amplification or capture employed the immunoSEQ multiplex PCR assay. TCRdb carries this immuneACCESS record with in-frame sequences only. Its versions omit some clonotypes, under half of them owing to an unresolved V gene in the studies checked, with the rest unexplained. The table for this sample lists tens of thousands of clones; about 95% of them were counted only once. Jointly, the top ten make up 0.033% of the sample. Taken from the germline V gene, the CDR1 and CDR2 loops are LGHNA and YSLEER. Taken from cysteine to phenylalanine, the CDR3 has 16 residues. Of the read, only the CDR3 DNA is kept; its 48 bases are in frame from base 1. V is clipped by 0 bases and J by 3 bases, and the sequence between their germline boundaries is 15 bases long.

This sample stems from a study of shared T cell receptors in the human thymus (dated by TCRdb to 2020 to 2022). About the full investigation: The study investigated the way shared, self-reactive T-cell receptor alpha chains are produced in the human thymus.

The sequenced material came from thymocytes. The chain couples TRBV4-3 to TRBJ2-7; the best D guess is TRBD2, with 5 bases matching. The source is a human donor. Here the CDR3 is given as CASSQDHCVGNYEQYF. The DNA sequence is given as TGCGCCAGCAGCCAAGATCACTGTGTCGGGAACTACGAGCAGTACTTC.